The 19 T cell receptor beta chains below come from one sample, sequenced in a study of Graves' ophthalmopathy and Graves' hyperthyroidism. Beta-chain TCR CDR3 regions were amplified from RNA transcripts. HTBI-primed first-round RT-PCR preceded second-round multiplex PCR. TCRdb itself ran the multiplex PCR reads through MiXCR, one entry per CDR3 protein. The repertoire includes approximately 210,000 distinct CDR3 sequences, under 30% of them detected once, and around 10% sits in the top ten. Sequenced material: peripheral blood. The origin of the receptors is a man aged 50 or older with Graves' ophthalmopathy.

The chain is built from TRBV20-1 and TRBJ2-5, with D maybe TRBD2 (7 bases). This CDR3 has 14 residues. V was pared by 6 bases and J by 2 bases, with 16 bases between. CDR1 and CDR2 from the germline V gene are DFQATT and SNEGSKA (reference sequence). The CDR3 region is CSAGGGAVQETQYF. The CDR3 DNA reads TGCAGTGCCGGAGGGGGGGCAGTGCAAGAGACCCAGTACTTC.

This clonotype showed up many times. The V and J genes are TRBV12-3 or TRBV12-4 and TRBJ2-5, with 9 bases that match TRBD1. Trimming took 6 bases from V and 5 from J; bases not matched to a gene: 4. The CDR3 runs to 13 residues. As DNA, the CDR3 is TGTGCCAGCAGACAGGGGGCGGAGGAGACCCAGTACTTC. Its translation: CASRQGAEETQYF.

The V gene is TRBV28, the J gene TRBJ2-7, with D possibly being TRBD1 or TRBD2 (6 bases each). Trimming took off 6 bases at V and 5 bases at J, with 17 bases between the two ends. Germline loops: CDR1 MDHEN, CDR2 SYDVKM. CDR3 size: 14 residues. The CDR3 spells CASRKQRGLDEQYF. The CDR3 DNA is TGTGCCAGCAGAAAACAACGGGGGCTTGACGAGCAGTACTTC.

The sample holds many counts of this clonotype. This chain connects TRBV7-8 to TRBJ1-5; tentative D call: TRBD1 (6 bases). Germline assignment: CDR1 SGHVS and CDR2 FQNEAQ. V lost 2 bases, J lost 5 bases, and 16 bases lay in between. CDR3 size: 16 residues. Written as DNA, the CDR3 is TGTGCCAGCAGCTTATTGAACAGGGAGGCTGATCAGCCCCAGCATTTT. Translated: CASSLLNREADQPQHF.

This clonotype came up many times. The chain employs TRBV19 and TRBJ1-1, with D tentatively TRBD1 (5 bases). Germline lookup yields CDR1 LNHDA and CDR2 SQIVND (reference sequence). Between the trimmed V and J ends, which lost 3 bases and 5 bases, there was a span of 13 bases. There are 14 residues in the CDR3. The DNA of the CDR3 is TGTGCCAGTAGTATGGCGACAGAGGGGACTGAAGCTTTCTTT. It is translated as CASSMATEGTEAFF.

This clonotype appeared many times. The chain combines TRBV20-1 with TRBJ2-1, with D hard to call. Deletions cut 0 bases from V and 2 bases from J, with 8 bases between. The CDR3 is 14 residues long. Germline loops: CDR1 DFQATT, CDR2 SNEGSKA (reference sequence). CDR3 sequence: CSAREVGTYNEQFF. CDR3 coding DNA: TGCAGTGCTAGAGAGGTAGGGACCTACAATGAGCAGTTCTTC.

The chain joins TRBV28 to TRBJ2-7; D is unresolved. Trimming took 1 base from V and 5 from J, leaving 6 bases between them. The length of the CDR3 is 12 residues. The germline V gene encodes CDR1 MDHEN and CDR2 SYDVKM. CDR3 amino acids: CASSLSYNEQYF. Here the CDR3 DNA reads TGTGCCAGCAGTTTATCTTACAACGAGCAGTACTTC.

V is TRBV27 and J is TRBJ1-6, with unresolved D. Per the germline V gene, CDR1 is MNHEY and CDR2 is SMNVEV (reference sequence). This CDR3 has 14 amino acids. V lost 4 bases to trimming and J lost 7 bases, with 11 bases between them. The CDR3 is CASSSPLRNSPLHF. The CDR3 bases are TGTGCCAGCAGTTCCCCCCTCCGGAATTCACCCCTCCACTTT.

This clonotype was picked up many times. This chain uses TRBV27 with TRBJ2-2, with 13 bases matching TRBD2. This CDR3 has 18 residues. CDR1 and CDR2 from the germline V gene are MNHEY and SMNVEV (reference sequence). Germline trimming cut 8 bases from V and 4 bases from J; bases unmatched to any gene: 13. The CDR3 DNA sequence: TGTGCCAGCGGCTCTGGACTAGCGGGAGTTATCGGCACCGGGGAGCTGTTTTTT. As protein: CASGSGLAGVIGTGELFF.

V gene TRBV6-1 combines with J gene TRBJ2-7; possible D gene TRBD2, 5 bases. The CDR3 totals 15 residues. CDR1 is MNHNS and CDR2 is SASEGT in the germline V gene. Trimming shortened V by 1 base and J by 1 base, and 11 bases separated the two germline ends. CDR3 nucleotide sequence: TGTGCCAGCAGTGAAGTTGGAATAGCGTCCTACGAGCAGTACTTC. Encoded protein: CASSEVGIASYEQYF.

This clonotype showed up many times. Germline is not matched at one junction end, which may reflect a read error. The chain couples TRBV28 to TRBJ2-7; no firm D call. The CDR3 has 11 residues. Germline V gene sequence: CDR1 MDHEN, CDR2 SYDVKM. CDR3 protein: CTSSKGYEQYF. The CDR3 DNA follows: TGTACCAGCTCGAAGGGCTACGAGCAGTACTTC.

The V gene is TRBV6-2 or TRBV6-3, the J gene TRBJ2-7; no definite D call. In germline, CDR1 is MNHEY, CDR2 SVGEGT. The CDR3 consists of 13 residues. V was cut by 7 bases and J by 2 bases, with 12 bases left in between. The CDR3: CASTNGDTYEQYF. For the CDR3, the DNA is TGTGCCAGCACAAACGGAGATACCTACGAGCAGTACTTC.

Here the CDR3 DNA reads TGTGCCAGTAGTTCTTTGACATCGTACGAGCAGTACTTC. Protein sequence: CASSSLTSYEQYF. The chain joins TRBV19 to TRBJ2-7; no clear D. The germline V gene has CDR1 LNHDA and CDR2 SQIVND (reference sequence). The CDR3 consists of 13 residues. The V gene lost 5 bases and the J gene lost 4 bases, with 12 bases spanning the gap.

This clonotype was seen many times. In nucleotides, the CDR3 is TGCAGTGCTAGAAGGGGCAGCTACGAGCAGTACTTC. It is translated as CSARRGSYEQYF. The chain employs TRBV20-1 and TRBJ2-7; weak D call: TRBD1 (5 bases). Trimming pared 2 bases from V and 3 bases from J, leaving 8 bases between. Per the germline V gene, CDR1 is DFQATT and CDR2 is SNEGSKA (reference sequence). The CDR3 is made up of 12 amino acids.

This chain connects TRBV20-1 to TRBJ2-5, with D possibly matching TRBD2 (6 bases). Germline values: CDR1 DFQATT, CDR2 SNEGSKA (reference sequence). V shed 6 bases and J shed 10 bases, with 12 bases lying between them. CDR3 length: 10 residues. CDR3 sequence reads: CSATQGGQYF. In DNA form, the CDR3 reads TGCAGTGCCACTCAGGGAGGCCAGTACTTC.

At least ten counts were recorded for this clonotype. V is TRBV10-3 and J is TRBJ1-6; D possibly corresponds to TRBD1 (6 bases). Trimming pared 11 bases from V and 3 bases from J, leaving 11 bases between. The germline CDR1 and CDR2 sequences are ENHRY and SYGVKD. CDR3 length: 13 residues. The chain's CDR3 is CAAADSYNSPLHF. The CDR3, as DNA: TGTGCCGCCGCGGACAGCTATAATTCACCCCTCCACTTT.

This clonotype was detected only once. The chain joins TRBV28 to TRBJ2-5; tentatively, D is TRBD2 (6 bases). Trimming removed 3 bases at V and 2 bases at J, with 16 bases between. This CDR3 has 16 amino acids. From germline, CDR1 is MDHEN and CDR2 SYDVKM. The CDR3 sequence: CASSFGRGNRQETQYF. In nucleotides, the CDR3 is TGTGCCAGCAGTTTCGGTCGGGGGAACCGACAAGAGACCCAGTACTTC.

This chain connects TRBV12-3 or TRBV12-4 to TRBJ1-1; 7 bases line up with TRBD1. The V gene end was trimmed by 6 bases and the J gene end by 0 bases; junction bases not matched to a gene: 10. The CDR3 has 16 amino acids. CDR3 sequence: CASSLGQERLNTEAFF. For the CDR3, the DNA is TGTGCCAGCAGCCTCGGACAGGAGAGACTGAACACTGAAGCTTTCTTT.

Only a few counts were recorded for this clonotype. The V call is TRBV28, the J call TRBJ1-6; perhaps TRBD1 as D (5 bases). V lost 6 bases to trimming and J lost 1 base, with 13 bases between them. CDR3 length: 16 amino acids. Germline lookup yields CDR1 MDHEN and CDR2 SYDVKM. The CDR3 loop is CASSQPKGSYNSPLHF. DNA for the CDR3: TGTGCCAGCAGCCAGCCCAAGGGGTCCTATAATTCACCCCTCCACTTT.